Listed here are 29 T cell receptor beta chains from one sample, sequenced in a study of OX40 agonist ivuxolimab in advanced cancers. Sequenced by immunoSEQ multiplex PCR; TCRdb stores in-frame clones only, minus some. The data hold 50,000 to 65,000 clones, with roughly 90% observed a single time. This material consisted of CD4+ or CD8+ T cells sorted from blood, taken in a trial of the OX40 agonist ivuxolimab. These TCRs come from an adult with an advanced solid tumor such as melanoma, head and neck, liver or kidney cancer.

CDR3 nucleotide sequence: TGTGCCATCAGTGAGTCGACGGGGAGCAATGAGCAGTTCTTC. Its translation: CAISESTGSNEQFF. This sequence joins TRBV10-3 and TRBJ2-1; D may be TRBD2 (5 bases). V gave up 0 bases and J gave up 6 bases, with 9 bases separating them. Germline loops: CDR1 ENHRY, CDR2 SYGVKD. The CDR3 spans 14 residues.

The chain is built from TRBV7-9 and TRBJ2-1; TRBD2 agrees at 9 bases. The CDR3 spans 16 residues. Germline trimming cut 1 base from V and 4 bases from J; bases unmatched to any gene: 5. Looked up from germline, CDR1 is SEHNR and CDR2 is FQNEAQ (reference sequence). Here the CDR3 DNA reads TGTGCCAGCAGCTTAGATGGGACTAGCAGTTACAATGAGCAGTTCTTC. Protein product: CASSLDGTSSYNEQFF.

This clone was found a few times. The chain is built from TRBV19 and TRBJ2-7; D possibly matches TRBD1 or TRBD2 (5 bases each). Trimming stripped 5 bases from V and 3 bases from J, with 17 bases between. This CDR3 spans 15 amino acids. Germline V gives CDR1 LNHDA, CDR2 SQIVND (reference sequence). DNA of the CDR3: TGTGCCAGTAGTCTTGGGACGGCAGGTTACTACGAGCAGTACTTC. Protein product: CASSLGTAGYYEQYF.

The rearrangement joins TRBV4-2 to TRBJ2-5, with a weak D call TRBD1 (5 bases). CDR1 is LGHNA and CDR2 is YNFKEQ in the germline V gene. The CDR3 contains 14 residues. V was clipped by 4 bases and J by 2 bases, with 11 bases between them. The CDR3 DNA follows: TGTGCCAGCAGCCCAAGGGGATGGCAAGAGACCCAGTACTTC. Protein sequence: CASSPRGWQETQYF.

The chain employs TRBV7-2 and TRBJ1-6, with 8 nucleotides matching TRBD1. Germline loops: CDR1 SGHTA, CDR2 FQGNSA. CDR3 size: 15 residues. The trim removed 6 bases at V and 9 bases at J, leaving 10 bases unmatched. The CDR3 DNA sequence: TGTGCCAGCAGACCGGACAGGGTTGGATTTTCACCCCTCCACTTT. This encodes CASRPDRVGFSPLHF.

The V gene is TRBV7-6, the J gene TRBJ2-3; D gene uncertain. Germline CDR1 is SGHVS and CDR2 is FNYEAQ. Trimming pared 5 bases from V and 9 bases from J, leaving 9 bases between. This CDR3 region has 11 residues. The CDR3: CASSEKGTQYF. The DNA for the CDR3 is TGTGCCAGCAGCGAAAAAGGCACGCAGTATTTT.

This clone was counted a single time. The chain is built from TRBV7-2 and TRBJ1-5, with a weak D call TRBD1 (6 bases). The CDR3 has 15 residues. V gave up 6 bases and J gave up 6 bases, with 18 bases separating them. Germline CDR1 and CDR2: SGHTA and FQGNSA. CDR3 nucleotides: TGTGCCAGCAGTTATAAACCAGGGGATACTCAGCCCCAGCATTTT. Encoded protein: CASSYKPGDTQPQHF. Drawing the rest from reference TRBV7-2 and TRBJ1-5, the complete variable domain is GAGVSQSPSNKVTEKGKDVELRCDPISGHTALYWYRQSLGQGLEFLIYFQGNSAPDKSGLPSDRFSAERTGGSVSTLTIQRTQQEDSAVYLCASSYKPGDTQPQHFGDGTRLSIL.

This CDR3 is CASSVVGGTNYGYTF. The CDR3, as DNA: TGTGCCAGCAGCGTAGTCGGGGGGACTAACTATGGCTACACCTTC. V is TRBV9 and J is TRBJ1-2, with a weak D call TRBD1 (5 bases). This CDR3 contains 15 residues. CDR1 is SGDLS and CDR2 is YYNGEE in the germline V gene. Deletions cut 0 bases from V and 0 bases from J, with 9 bases between.

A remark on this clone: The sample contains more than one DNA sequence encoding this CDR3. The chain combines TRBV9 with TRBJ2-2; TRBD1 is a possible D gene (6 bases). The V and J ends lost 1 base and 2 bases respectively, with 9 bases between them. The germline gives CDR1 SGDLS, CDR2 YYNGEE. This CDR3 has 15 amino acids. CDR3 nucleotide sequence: TGTGCCAGCAGCGTACAGGGGTCTAACACCGGGGAGCTGTTTTTT. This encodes CASSVQGSNTGELFF.

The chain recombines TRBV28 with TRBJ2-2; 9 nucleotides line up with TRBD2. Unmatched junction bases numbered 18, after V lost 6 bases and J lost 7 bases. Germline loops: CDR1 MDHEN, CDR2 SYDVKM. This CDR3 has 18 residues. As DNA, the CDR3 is TGTGCCAGCAGCTACCCCGTGGGTAGCGGGAGCGTCAGCGGGGAGCTGTTTTTT. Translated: CASSYPVGSGSVSGELFF.

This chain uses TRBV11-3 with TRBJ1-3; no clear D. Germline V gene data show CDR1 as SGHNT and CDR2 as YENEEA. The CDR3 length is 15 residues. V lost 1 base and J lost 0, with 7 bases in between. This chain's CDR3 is CASSLGEGSGNTIYF. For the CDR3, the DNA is TGTGCCAGCAGCTTAGGGGAAGGCTCTGGAAACACCATATATTTT.

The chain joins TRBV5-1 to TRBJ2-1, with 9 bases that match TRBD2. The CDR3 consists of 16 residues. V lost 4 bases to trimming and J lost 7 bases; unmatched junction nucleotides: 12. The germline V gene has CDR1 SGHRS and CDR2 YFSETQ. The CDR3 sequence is CASSGIAGVSENEQFF. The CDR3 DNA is TGCGCCAGCAGCGGAATAGCGGGAGTGAGTGAGAATGAGCAGTTCTTC.

CDR3 protein: CASSLGLTDTQYF. The CDR3 DNA reads TGTGCCAGCAGTTTGGGACTTACAGATACGCAGTATTTT. This rearrangement joins TRBV28 to TRBJ2-3; the D gene is possibly TRBD2 (6 bases). Trimming took off 3 bases at V and 3 bases at J, with 7 bases between the two ends. This CDR3 has 13 residues. Germline CDR1 MDHEN, CDR2 SYDVKM.

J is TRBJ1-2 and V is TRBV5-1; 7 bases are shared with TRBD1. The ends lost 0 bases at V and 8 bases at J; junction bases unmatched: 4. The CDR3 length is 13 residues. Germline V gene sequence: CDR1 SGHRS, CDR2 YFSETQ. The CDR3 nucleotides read TGCGCCAGCAGCTTGGGAGGGGGCGACGGCTACACCTTC. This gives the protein CASSLGGGDGYTF.

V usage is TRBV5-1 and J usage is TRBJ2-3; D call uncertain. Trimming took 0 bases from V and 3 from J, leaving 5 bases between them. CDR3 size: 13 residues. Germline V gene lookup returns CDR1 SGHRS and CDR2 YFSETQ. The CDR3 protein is CASSLDGTDTQYF. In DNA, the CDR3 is TGCGCCAGCAGCTTGGATGGGACAGATACGCAGTATTTT.

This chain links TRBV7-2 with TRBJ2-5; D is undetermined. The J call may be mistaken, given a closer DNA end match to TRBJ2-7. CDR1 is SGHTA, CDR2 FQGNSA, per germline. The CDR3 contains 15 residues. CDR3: CASSLAASKYYEQYF. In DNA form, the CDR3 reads TGTGCCAGCAGCTTAGCGGCGAGTAAGTACTACGAGCAGTACTTC.

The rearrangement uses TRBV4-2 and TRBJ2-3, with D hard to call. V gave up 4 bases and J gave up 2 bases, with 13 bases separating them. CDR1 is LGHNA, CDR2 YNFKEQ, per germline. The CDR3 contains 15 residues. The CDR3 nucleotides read TGTGCCAGCAGCCTACTCCCTAGTCCCACAGATACGCAGTATTTT. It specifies CASSLLPSPTDTQYF.

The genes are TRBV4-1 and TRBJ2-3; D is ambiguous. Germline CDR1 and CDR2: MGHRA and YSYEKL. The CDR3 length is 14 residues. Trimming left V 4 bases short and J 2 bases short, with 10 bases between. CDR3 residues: CASSPRENTDTQYF. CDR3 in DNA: TGCGCCAGCAGCCCCCGAGAGAACACAGATACGCAGTATTTT.

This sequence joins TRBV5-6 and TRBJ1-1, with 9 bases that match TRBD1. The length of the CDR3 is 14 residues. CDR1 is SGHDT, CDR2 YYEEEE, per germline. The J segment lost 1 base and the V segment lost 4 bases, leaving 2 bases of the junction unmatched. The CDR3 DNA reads TGTGCCAGCAGCGGGACAGGGTGGAACACTGAAGCTTTCTTT. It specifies CASSGTGWNTEAFF.

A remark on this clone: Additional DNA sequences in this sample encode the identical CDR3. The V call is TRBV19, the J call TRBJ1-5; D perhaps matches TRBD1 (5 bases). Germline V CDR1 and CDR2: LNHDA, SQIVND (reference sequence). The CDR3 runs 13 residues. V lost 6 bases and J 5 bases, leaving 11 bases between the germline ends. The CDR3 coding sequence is TGTGCCAGTAGGGGGGGAGGCGATCAGCCCCAGCATTTT. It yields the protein CASRGGGDQPQHF.

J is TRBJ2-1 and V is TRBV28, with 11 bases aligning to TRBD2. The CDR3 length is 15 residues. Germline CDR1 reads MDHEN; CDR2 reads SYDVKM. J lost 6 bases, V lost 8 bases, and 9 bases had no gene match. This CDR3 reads CASDTRGLAVNEQFF. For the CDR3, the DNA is TGTGCCAGCGATACGCGGGGACTAGCGGTCAATGAGCAGTTCTTC.

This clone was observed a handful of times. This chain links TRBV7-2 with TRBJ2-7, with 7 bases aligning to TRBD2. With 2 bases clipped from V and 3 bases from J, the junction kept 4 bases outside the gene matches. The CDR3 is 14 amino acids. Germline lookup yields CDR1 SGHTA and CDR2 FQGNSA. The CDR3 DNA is TGTGCCAGCAGCTTAAGCGGGAAAGTCTACGAGCAGTACTTC. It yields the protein CASSLSGKVYEQYF.

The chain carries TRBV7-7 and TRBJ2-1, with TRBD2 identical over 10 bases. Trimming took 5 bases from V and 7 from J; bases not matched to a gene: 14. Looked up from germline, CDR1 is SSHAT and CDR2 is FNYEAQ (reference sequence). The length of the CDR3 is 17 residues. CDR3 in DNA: TGTGCCAGCAGCCCCGGCCGATTAGCGGGAGGCTCAAATGAGCAGTTCTTC. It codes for CASSPGRLAGGSNEQFF.

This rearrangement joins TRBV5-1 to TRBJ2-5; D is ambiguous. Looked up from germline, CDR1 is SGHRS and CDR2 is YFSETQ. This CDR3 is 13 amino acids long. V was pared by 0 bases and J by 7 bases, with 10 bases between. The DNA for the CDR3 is TGCGCCAGCAGCTTGGATGGGGTAGGGACCCAGTACTTC. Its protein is CASSLDGVGTQYF.

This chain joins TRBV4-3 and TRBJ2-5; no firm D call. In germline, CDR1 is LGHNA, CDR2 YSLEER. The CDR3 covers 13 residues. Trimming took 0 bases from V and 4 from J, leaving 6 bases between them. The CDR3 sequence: CASSQEPRETQYF. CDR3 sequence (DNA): TGCGCCAGCAGCCAAGAGCCTCGAGAGACCCAGTACTTC.

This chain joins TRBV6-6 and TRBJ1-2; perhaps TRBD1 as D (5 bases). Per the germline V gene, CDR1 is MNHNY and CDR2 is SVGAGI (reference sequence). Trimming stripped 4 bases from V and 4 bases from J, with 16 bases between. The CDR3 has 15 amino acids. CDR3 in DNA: TGTGCCAGCAGTTCCGGGGGAGGGAGCGCCTATGGCTACACCTTC. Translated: CASSSGGGSAYGYTF.

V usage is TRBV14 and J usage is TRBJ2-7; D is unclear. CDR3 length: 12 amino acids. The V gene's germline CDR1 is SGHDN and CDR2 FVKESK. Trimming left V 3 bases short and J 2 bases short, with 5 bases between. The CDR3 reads CASSHSAYEQYF. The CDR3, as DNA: TGTGCCAGCAGCCACTCAGCCTACGAGCAGTACTTC.

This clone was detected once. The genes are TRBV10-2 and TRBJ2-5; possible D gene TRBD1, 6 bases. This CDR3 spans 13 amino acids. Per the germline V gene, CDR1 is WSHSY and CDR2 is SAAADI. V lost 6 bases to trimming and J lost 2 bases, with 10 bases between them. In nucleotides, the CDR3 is TGCGCCAGCAGATGGACAGTACAAGAGACCCAGTACTTC. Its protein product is CASRWTVQETQYF.

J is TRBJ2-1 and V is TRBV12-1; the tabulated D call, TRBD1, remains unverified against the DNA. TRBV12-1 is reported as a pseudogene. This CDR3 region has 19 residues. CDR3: CASSFTHSNLRDRGNEQFF. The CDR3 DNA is TGTGCCAGCAGCTTTACCCATTCGAATTTGCGGGACAGGGGGAATGAGCAGTTCTTC.